The T cell receptor beta chain under discussion was sequenced for a study of blood T cell repertoires in COVID-19. Study summary: Sources were T cells, B-cell-depleted T cells, or PBMCs; the material itself was cDNA or gDNA.

How the authors handled the data: Reference gene primers were amplified, and this amplification served to estimate nucleated cell counts. Using immunoSEQ multiplex PCR, the repertoire was profiled, and TCRdb retains in-frame clones only, with some absent. V and J calls and clone size are given by that table; D and trimming were obtained from the DNA. The sample yields 250,000 to 350,000 clones, approximately 84% seen once. Patients from Seattle were sampled longitudinally, starting during active infection. The CDR3 is 16 residues long. V lost 6 bases and J lost 3, with 20 bases in between. The germline CDR1 and CDR2 sequences are MNHEY and SVGEGT.

This sequence joins TRBV6-2 or TRBV6-3 and TRBJ1-2; D ambiguous. The clonotype comes from a human donor with COVID-19, enrolled during active disease. The donor label of this sample is uncertain. The sample taken for sequencing was peripheral blood. CDR3 protein: CASSPPRGVYDYGYTF. The CDR3 DNA follows: TGTGCCAGCAGCCCCCCTCGCGGGGTCTACGACTATGGCTACACCTTC.